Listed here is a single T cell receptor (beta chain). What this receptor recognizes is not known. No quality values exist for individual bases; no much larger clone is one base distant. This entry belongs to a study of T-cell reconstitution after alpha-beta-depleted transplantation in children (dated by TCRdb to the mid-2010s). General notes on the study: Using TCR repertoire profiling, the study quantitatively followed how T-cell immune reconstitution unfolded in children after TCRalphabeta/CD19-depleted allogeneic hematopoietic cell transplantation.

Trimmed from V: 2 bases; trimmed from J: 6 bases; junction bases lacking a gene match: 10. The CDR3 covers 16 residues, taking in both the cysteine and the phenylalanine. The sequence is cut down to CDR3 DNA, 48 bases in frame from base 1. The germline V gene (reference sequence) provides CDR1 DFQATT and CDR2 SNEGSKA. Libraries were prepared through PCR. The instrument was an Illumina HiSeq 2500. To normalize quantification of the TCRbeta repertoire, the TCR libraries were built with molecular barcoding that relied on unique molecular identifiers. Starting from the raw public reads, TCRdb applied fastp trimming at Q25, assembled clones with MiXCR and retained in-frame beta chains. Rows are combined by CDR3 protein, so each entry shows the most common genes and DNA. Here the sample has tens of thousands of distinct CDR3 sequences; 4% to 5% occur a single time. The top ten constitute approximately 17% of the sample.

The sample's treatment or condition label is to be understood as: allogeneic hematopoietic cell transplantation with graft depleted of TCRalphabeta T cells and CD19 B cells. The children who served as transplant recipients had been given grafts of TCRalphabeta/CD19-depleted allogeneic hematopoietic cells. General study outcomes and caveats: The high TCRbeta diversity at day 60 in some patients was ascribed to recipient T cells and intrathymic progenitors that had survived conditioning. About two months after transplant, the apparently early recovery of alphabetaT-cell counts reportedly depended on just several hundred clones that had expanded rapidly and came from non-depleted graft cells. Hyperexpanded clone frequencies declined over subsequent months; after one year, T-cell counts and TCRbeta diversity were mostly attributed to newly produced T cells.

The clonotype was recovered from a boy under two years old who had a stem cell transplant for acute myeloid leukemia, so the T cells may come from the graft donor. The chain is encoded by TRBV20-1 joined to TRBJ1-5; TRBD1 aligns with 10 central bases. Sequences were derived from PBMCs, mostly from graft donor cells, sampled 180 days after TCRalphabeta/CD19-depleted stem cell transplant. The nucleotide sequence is TGCAGTGCTAGACTGGCCGGGACAGGGGAAAGTCAGCCCCAGCATTTT. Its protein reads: CSARLAGTGESQPQHF.